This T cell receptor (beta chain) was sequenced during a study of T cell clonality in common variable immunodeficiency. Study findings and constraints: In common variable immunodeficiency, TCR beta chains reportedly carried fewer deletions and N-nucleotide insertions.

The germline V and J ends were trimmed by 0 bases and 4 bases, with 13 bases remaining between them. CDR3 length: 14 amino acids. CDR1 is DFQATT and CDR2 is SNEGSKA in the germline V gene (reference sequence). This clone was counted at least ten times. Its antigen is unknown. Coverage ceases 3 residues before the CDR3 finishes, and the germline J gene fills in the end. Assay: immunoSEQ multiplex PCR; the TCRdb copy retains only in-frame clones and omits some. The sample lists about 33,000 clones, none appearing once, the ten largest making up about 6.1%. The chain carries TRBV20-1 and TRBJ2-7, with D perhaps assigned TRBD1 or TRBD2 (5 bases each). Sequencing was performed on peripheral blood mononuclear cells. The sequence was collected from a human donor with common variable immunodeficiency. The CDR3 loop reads CSARDRSEGYEQYF. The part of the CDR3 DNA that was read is TGCAGTGCTAGAGATCGGTCAGAGGGGTACGAG.